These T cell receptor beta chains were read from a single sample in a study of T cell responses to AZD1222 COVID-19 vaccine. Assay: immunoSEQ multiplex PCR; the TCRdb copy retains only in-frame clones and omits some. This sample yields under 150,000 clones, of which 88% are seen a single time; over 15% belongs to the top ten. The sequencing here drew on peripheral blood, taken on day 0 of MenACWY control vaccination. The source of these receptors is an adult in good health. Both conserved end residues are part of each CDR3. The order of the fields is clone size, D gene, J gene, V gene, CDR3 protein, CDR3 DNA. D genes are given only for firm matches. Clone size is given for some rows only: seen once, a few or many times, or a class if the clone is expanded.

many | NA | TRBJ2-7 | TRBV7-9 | CASSLGLYYEQYF | TGTGCCAGCAGCTTAGGCCTTTACTACGAGCAGTACTTC
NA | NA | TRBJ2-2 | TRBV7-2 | CASSPNRATGELFF | TGTGCCAGCAGCCCCAACAGGGCCACCGGGGAGCTGTTTTTT
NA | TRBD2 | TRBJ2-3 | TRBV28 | CASSLVVAGDHPADTQYF | TGTGCCAGCAGTTTAGTGGTAGCGGGAGACCACCCAGCAGATACGCAGTATTTT
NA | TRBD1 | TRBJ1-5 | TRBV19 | CASRPGQGGNQPQHF | TGTGCCAGTAGACCGGGACAGGGAGGCAATCAGCCCCAGCATTTT
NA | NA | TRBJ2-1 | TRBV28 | CASSPLPTGTEQFF | TGTGCCAGCAGTCCGCTACCTACAGGGACTGAGCAGTTCTTC
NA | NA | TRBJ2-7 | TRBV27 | CASSLRWMGYEQYF | TGTGCCAGCAGTTTGCGCTGGATGGGCTACGAGCAGTACTTC
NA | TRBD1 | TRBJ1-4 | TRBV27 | CASSIDGGTGGEKLFF | TGTGCCAGCTCCATCGACGGAGGGACAGGGGGTGAAAAACTGTTTTTT
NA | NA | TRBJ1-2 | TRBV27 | CASSLSGRGSYGYTF | TGTGCCAGCAGTTTATCGGGCAGGGGATCCTATGGCTACACCTTC
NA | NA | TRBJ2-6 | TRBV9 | CASSPGGSGANVLTF | TGTGCCAGCAGCCCTGGAGGCTCTGGGGCCAACGTCCTGACTTTC
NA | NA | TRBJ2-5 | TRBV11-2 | CASSSNLETQYF | TGTGCCAGCAGCTCGAACCTCGAGACCCAGTACTTC
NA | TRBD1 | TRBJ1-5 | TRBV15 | CATRTGEVGQPQHF | TGTGCCACCCGGACAGGGGAGGTTGGTCAGCCCCAGCATTTT
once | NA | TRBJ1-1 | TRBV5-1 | CASSFDRGPPMNTEAFF | TGCGCCAGCAGCTTCGACCGGGGACCCCCCATGAACACTGAAGCTTTCTTT
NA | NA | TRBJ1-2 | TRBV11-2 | CASSLAPGGGIYGYTF | TGTGCCAGCAGCTTAGCCCCTGGGGGAGGCATCTATGGCTACACCTTC
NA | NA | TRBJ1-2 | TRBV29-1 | CSVESEVGGYTF | TGCAGCGTTGAATCGGAGGTGGGCGGCTACACCTTC
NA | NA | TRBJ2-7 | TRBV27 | CASSSFSYEQYF | TGTGCCAGCAGTTCCTTCTCCTACGAGCAGTACTTC
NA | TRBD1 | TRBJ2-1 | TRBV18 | CASSPQTGGSYNEQFF | TGTGCCAGCTCACCTCAGACAGGGGGCTCCTACAATGAGCAGTTCTTC
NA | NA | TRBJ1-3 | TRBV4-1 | CASSQEWSGAGNTIYF | TGCGCCAGCAGCCAAGAATGGTCGGGGGCTGGAAACACCATATATTTT
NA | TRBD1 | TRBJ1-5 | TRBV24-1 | CATSDPGGLNQPQHF | TGTGCCACCAGTGACCCAGGGGGCTTGAATCAGCCCCAGCATTTT
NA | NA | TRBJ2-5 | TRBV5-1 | CASSQGTLRANQETQYF | TGCGCCAGCAGCCAAGGGACGTTGCGAGCCAACCAAGAGACCCAGTACTTC
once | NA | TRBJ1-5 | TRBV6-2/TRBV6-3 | CASSYMERGYSNQPQHF | TGTGCCAGCAGTTACATGGAACGGGGGTATAGCAATCAGCCCCAGCATTTT
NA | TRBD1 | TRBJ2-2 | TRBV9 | CASSETGTGELFF | TGTGCCAGCAGCGAGACAGGGACCGGGGAGCTGTTTTTT
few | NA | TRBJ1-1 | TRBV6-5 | CASRYTEAFF | TGTGCCAGCAGGTACACTGAAGCTTTCTTT
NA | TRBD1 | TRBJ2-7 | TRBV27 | CASSPWTGGPYEQYF | TGTGCCAGCAGTCCTTGGACAGGGGGCCCCTACGAGCAGTACTTC
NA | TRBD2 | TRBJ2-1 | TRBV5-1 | CASSFRTSGNEQFF | TGCGCCAGCAGCTTCAGGACTAGCGGGAACGAGCAGTTCTTC
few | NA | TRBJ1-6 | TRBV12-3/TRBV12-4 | CASSFRDSPLHF | TGTGCCAGCAGTTTTAGGGACTCACCCCTCCACTTT
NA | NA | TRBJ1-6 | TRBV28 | CASSLGPSRTSPLHF | TGTGCCAGCAGTTTAGGCCCGAGTCGGACTTCACCCCTCCACTTT
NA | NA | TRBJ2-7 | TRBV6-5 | CASSPVGRYEQYF | TGTGCCAGCAGCCCCGTCGGGCGGTACGAGCAGTACTTC
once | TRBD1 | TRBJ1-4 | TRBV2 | CASSAQTGGIEKLFF | TGTGCCAGCAGTGCCCAGACAGGGGGCATTGAAAAACTGTTTTTT
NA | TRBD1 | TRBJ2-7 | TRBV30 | CAWSVRDRIVSEQYF | TGTGCCTGGAGTGTACGGGACAGGATCGTTTCCGAGCAGTACTTC
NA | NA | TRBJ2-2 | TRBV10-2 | CASSESRARTGELFF | TGCGCCAGCAGTGAGTCAAGGGCCCGCACCGGGGAGCTGTTTTTT
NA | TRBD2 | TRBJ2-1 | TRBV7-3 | CASSPSGGVYNEQFF | TGTGCCAGCAGCCCATCGGGGGGGGTCTACAATGAGCAGTTCTTC
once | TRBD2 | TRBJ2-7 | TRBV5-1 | CASSRTPGGPSEQYF | TGCGCCAGCAGCCGAACCCCGGGGGGTCCCTCCGAGCAGTACTTC
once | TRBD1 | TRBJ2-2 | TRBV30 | CAWSVGTGSTGELFF | TGTGCCTGGAGTGTAGGGACAGGGAGCACCGGGGAGCTGTTTTTT
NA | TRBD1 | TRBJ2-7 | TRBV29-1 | CSAWTGAYEQYF | TGCAGCGCCTGGACAGGGGCTTACGAGCAGTACTTC
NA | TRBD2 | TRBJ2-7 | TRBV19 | CASRTSGSPYEQYF | TGTGCCAGTAGGACTAGCGGCAGTCCCTACGAGCAGTACTTC
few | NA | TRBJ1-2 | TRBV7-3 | CASSFRGRTNYGYTF | TGTGCCAGCAGCTTTCGGGGGCGAACTAACTATGGCTACACCTTC
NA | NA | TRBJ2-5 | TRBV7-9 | CASSLAGETQYF | TGTGCCAGCAGCTTAGCGGGAGAGACCCAGTACTTC
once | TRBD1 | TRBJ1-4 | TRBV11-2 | CASSLRTGSQLRANEKLFF | TGTGCCAGCAGCCTTCGGACAGGGAGCCAGTTACGTGCTAATGAAAAACTGTTTTTT
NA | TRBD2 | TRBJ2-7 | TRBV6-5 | CASRNSGSPYEQYF | TGTGCCAGCAGAAATAGCGGGTCTCCCTACGAGCAGTACTTC
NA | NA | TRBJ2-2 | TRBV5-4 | CASRKGTYTGELFF | TGTGCCAGCAGAAAAGGGACCTACACCGGGGAGCTGTTTTTT
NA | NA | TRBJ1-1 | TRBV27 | CASSKQGRTEAFF | TGTGCCAGCAGCAAACAGGGACGGACTGAAGCTTTCTTT
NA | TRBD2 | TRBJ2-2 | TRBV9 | CASSTREGTSGRRRDTGELFF | TGTGCCAGCAGCACAAGAGAGGGAACTAGCGGGAGGAGAAGGGACACCGGGGAGCTGTTTTTT
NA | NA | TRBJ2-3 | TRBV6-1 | CASSDPDTQYF | TGTGCCAGCAGTGATCCAGATACGCAGTATTTT
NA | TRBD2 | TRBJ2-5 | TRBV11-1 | CASSMGLAEETQYF | TGTGCCAGCAGCATGGGACTAGCAGAAGAGACCCAGTACTTC
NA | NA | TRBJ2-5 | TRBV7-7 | CASSRGAEETQYF | TGTGCTAGCAGCAGGGGGGCTGAAGAGACCCAGTACTTC
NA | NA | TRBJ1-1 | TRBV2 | CASKRAGSTEAFF | TGTGCCAGCAAAAGGGCAGGGAGCACTGAAGCTTTCTTT
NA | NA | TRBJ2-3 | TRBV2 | CASNPEKVPSTDTQYF | TGTGCCAGTAACCCTGAAAAGGTCCCTAGCACAGATACGCAGTATTTT
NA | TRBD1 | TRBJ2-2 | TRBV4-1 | CASSRRTGETGELFF | TGCGCCAGCAGCAGACGGACAGGGGAAACCGGGGAGCTGTTTTTT
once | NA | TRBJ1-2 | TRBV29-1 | CSVVWEGYGYTF | TGCAGCGTTGTTTGGGAGGGCTATGGCTACACCTTC
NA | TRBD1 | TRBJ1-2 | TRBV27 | CASSATGTGNYGYTF | TGTGCCAGCAGTGCGACCGGGACAGGGAACTATGGCTACACCTTC
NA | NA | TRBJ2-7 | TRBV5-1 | CAGTGWGFDYEQYF | TGCGCAGGAACCGGTTGGGGTTTTGACTACGAGCAGTACTTC
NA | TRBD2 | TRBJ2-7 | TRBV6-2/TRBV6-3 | CASSYGASGGLGEQYF | TGTGCCAGCAGTTATGGGGCTAGCGGGGGCCTAGGGGAGCAGTACTTC
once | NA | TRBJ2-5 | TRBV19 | CATRDNLQETQYF | TGTGCCACCCGGGACAACTTACAAGAGACCCAGTACTTC